Described below is a single T cell receptor (beta chain) sequence and its context. Random hexamers were used to reverse transcribe an amount of about 0.45 to 1 ug RNA. Amplification of TCR beta CDR3 used immunoSEQ multiplex PCR across 54 Vbeta and 13 Jbeta. One entry per CDR3 protein, called by TCRdb with MiXCR from the immunoSEQ multiplex PCR reads. The data contain 150,000 to 250,000 distinct CDR3 sequences, about 95% of them seen just once; the ten biggest clones take up approximately 0.097%. The data derive from a study of CD8 T cells in Susac syndrome. CDR1 is GTSNPN and CDR2 is SVGIG in the germline V gene (reference sequence). This CDR3 has 12 amino acids. V lost 4 bases to trimming and J lost 10 bases, with 13 bases between them.

The TCR comes from a human donor with multiple sclerosis. This chain joins TRBV30 and TRBJ1-4; D not resolved. Material for sequencing was CD4+ T cells from PBMCs. The CDR3 nucleotides are TGTGCCTGGAACAGCCGATTTGGAAAACTGTTTTTT. It yields the protein CAWNSRFGKLFF. Supplemented by reference TRBV30 and TRBJ1-4, the full variable domain reads SQTIHQWPATLVQPVGSPLSLECTVEGTSNPNLYWYRQAAGRGLQLLFYSVGIGQISSEVPQNLSASRPQDRQFILSSKKLLLSDSGFYLCAWNSRFGKLFFGSGTQLSVL.